Following are 14 T cell receptor beta chains from one sample sequenced in a study of shared clonotypes between healthy human individuals. Some clones are missing from TCRdb's copy, which holds only in-frame ones; the method was immunoSEQ multiplex PCR. The table lists about 2.2 million clones, roughly 91% of them singletons. Naive CD8 cells, CD45RO-negative and positively selected for CCR7, excluded terminally differentiated effector memory CD45RA+ cells. The sequenced sample was naive CD8+ T cells from PBMCs. Source of these receptors: a young man in good health. Some clones in this sample may be carry-over from other donors' samples.

The chain employs TRBV4-2 and TRBJ1-5; D remains unclear. Trimming stripped 0 bases from V and 4 bases from J, with 13 bases between. Germline V gives CDR1 LGHNA, CDR2 YNFKEQ. This CDR3 region has 16 residues. CDR3 bases: TGTGCCAGCAGCCAAGACCATCAAACCCTTAATCAGCCCCAGCATTTT. This encodes CASSQDHQTLNQPQHF.

The V gene is TRBV5-8, the J gene TRBJ1-5; D ambiguous. The CDR3 sequence is 18 residues long. Germline CDR1 and CDR2: SGHTS and YDEGEE. V gave up 0 bases and J gave up 0 bases, with 16 bases separating them. The CDR3 region is CASSLAYSRDYSNQPQHF. The DNA for the CDR3 is TGTGCCAGCAGCTTGGCCTATAGTAGAGACTATAGCAATCAGCCCCAGCATTTT.

This chain uses TRBV7-8 with TRBJ2-7; 8 positions match TRBD2. V lost 5 bases, J lost 2 bases, and 8 bases stayed unmatched. Per the germline V gene, CDR1 is SGHVS and CDR2 is FQNEAQ. This CDR3 has 15 amino acids. CDR3 amino acids: CASSGRSGSAYEQYF. The CDR3 DNA reads TGTGCCAGCAGCGGCCGAAGCGGGAGCGCCTACGAGCAGTACTTC.

This clone was detected only a few times. The chain couples TRBV7-9 to TRBJ2-7, with unresolved D. Trimming removed 5 bases at V and 5 bases at J, with 10 bases between. Germline loops: CDR1 SEHNR, CDR2 FQNEAQ (reference sequence). This CDR3 is 12 amino acids long. The CDR3 DNA sequence: TGTGCCAGCAGCGCAGCGTGGAACGAGCAGTACTTC. It specifies CASSAAWNEQYF.

The chain carries TRBV28 and TRBJ1-1, with a weak D call TRBD1 (5 bases). This CDR3 is 12 amino acids long. Deletions cut 5 bases from V and 1 base from J, with 5 bases between. The germline gives CDR1 MDHEN, CDR2 SYDVKM. This CDR3 reads CASSGANTEAFF. The CDR3 region has the DNA TGTGCCAGCAGTGGGGCGAACACTGAAGCTTTCTTT. Drawing the rest from reference TRBV28 and TRBJ1-1, the complete variable domain is DVKVTQSSRYLVKRTGEKVFLECVQDMDHENMFWYRQDPGLGLRLIYFSYDVKMKEKGDIPEGYSVSREKKERFSLILESASTNQTSMYLCASSGANTEAFFGQGTRLTVV.

The chain links TRBV7-8 to TRBJ2-5; D might be TRBD1 or TRBD2, each matching 5 bases. The assigned J gene may be wrong: the sequence end matches TRBJ2-7 better. The germline gives CDR1 SGHVS, CDR2 FQNEAQ. This CDR3 is built from 13 residues. The CDR3 sequence: CATRGANSYEQYF. CDR3 sequence (DNA): TGTGCCACCAGAGGGGCTAACTCCTACGAGCAGTACTTC.

The rearrangement uses TRBV28 and TRBJ2-1; 7 bases align to TRBD2. Trimming took 3 bases from V and 5 from J; bases not matched to a gene: 4. Germline-derived CDR1 and CDR2 are MDHEN and SYDVKM. The CDR3 is 14 amino acids. The DNA of the CDR3 is TGTGCCAGCAGTTTGTGGCGGGAGAACAATGAGCAGTTCTTC. This encodes CASSLWRENNEQFF.

V and J are TRBV28 and TRBJ1-3, with no clear D. The germline gives CDR1 MDHEN, CDR2 SYDVKM. V dropped 5 bases and J dropped 0 bases, with 8 bases sitting between them. CDR3 size: 14 residues. The CDR3: CASSLFLSGNTIYF. The CDR3 region has the DNA TGTGCCAGCAGTCTCTTCCTCTCTGGAAACACCATATATTTT.

The rearrangement links TRBV7-6 to TRBJ2-7; D call uncertain. Germline CDR1 SGHVS, CDR2 FNYEAQ. With 5 bases removed from V and 0 bases from J, the gap between germline ends came to 5 bases. This CDR3 spans 12 amino acids. The CDR3 nucleotides are TGTGCCAGCAGCGATAGCTCCTACGAGCAGTACTTC. Protein product: CASSDSSYEQYF.

The chain recombines TRBV27 with TRBJ2-2, with a tentative D call TRBD2 (7 bases). The CDR3 covers 15 residues. Germline CDR1 MNHEY, CDR2 SMNVEV (reference sequence). Trimming took 3 bases from V and 4 from J, leaving 12 bases between them. The CDR3 DNA is TGTGCCAGCAGTTTTGGGGGGGGCCCCACCGGGGAGCTGTTTTTT. It specifies CASSFGGGPTGELFF.

This rearrangement joins TRBV28 to TRBJ2-2; possible D gene TRBD2, 6 bases. This CDR3 comprises 15 residues. V lost 7 bases and J 0 bases, leaving 12 bases between the germline ends. Germline CDR1 MDHEN, CDR2 SYDVKM. CDR3 sequence reads: CASKEAGPNTGELFF. Written as DNA, the CDR3 is TGTGCCAGCAAAGAAGCGGGCCCGAACACCGGGGAGCTGTTTTTT.

This chain joins TRBV7-6 and TRBJ2-2; D unclear. The CDR3 contains 14 residues. Germline lookup yields CDR1 SGHVS and CDR2 FNYEAQ. V dropped 5 bases and J dropped 7 bases, with 14 bases sitting between them. The CDR3 bases are TGTGCCAGCAGCCCCTTAGTGAGTCACGGGGAGCTGTTTTTT. Translating it yields CASSPLVSHGELFF.

The genes are TRBV4-1 and TRBJ2-5; 9 nucleotides match TRBD2. V was clipped by 0 bases and J by 3 bases; unmatched bases: 5. The CDR3 loop spans 16 amino acids. CDR1 and CDR2 from the germline V gene are MGHRA and YSYEKL. The CDR3, as DNA: TGCGCCAGCAGCCAAGAAAGCGGGAGGCACAAAGAGACCCAGTACTTC. Residues: CASSQESGRHKETQYF.

This chain connects TRBV7-9 to TRBJ2-7, with D unresolved. CDR3 size: 13 residues. V was trimmed by 5 bases and J by 2 bases, leaving 10 bases between them. Germline lookup yields CDR1 SEHNR and CDR2 FQNEAQ (reference sequence). The CDR3 loop is CASSPTEPYEQYF. Here the CDR3 DNA reads TGTGCCAGCAGCCCAACTGAACCCTACGAGCAGTACTTC.